Sequencing of this T cell receptor beta chain was carried out in a study of neurological immune-mediated disorders. Findings of the study overall: The authors found no clinical or MRI feature associated with the multiple sclerosis repertoire cluster. None of the CDR3 amino acid sequences in expanded clones turned up in more than one subject, which points to private repertoires in all groups.

The making of cDNA relied on 5'RACE with 10-nucleotide random UMIs. TCRdb analysed the 5' RACE reads with MiXCR anew, one entry per CDR3 protein. The repertoire holds 55,000 to 65,000 distinct CDR3 sequences, with 3.5% to 4.5% as singletons. This CDR3 comprises 16 residues. The V gene's germline CDR1 is SGHTA and CDR2 FQGNSA. V was pared by 2 bases and J by 8 bases, with 12 bases of the junction left unmatched. This clonotype was detected many times. Antigen specificity is unknown. The source material was PBMCs. V usage is TRBV7-2 and J usage is TRBJ2-5, with TRBD1 matching 9 bases. The origin of this receptor is a woman in her forties or fifties with multiple sclerosis. The CDR3 spells CASSLRVGRQGGTQYF. Written as DNA, the CDR3 is TGTGCCAGCAGCTTAAGGGTCGGAAGACAGGGGGGAACCCAGTACTTC.